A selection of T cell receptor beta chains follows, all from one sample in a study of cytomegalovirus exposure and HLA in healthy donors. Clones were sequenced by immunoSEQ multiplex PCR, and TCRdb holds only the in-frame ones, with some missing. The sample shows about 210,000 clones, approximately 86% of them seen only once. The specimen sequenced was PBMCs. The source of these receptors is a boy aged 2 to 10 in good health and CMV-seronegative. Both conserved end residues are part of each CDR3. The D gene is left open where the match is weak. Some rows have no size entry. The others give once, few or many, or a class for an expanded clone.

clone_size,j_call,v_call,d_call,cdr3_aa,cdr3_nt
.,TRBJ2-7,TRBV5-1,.,CASRELGLLATPSYEQYF,TGCGCCAGCAGGGAACTCGGACTACTAGCTACCCCTTCCTACGAGCAGTACTTC
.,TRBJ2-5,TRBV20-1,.,CSAKSEGTQYF,TGCAGTGCGAAATCCGAGGGGACCCAGTACTTC
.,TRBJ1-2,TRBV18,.,CASSPPVVGRNGYTF,TGTGCCAGCTCACCACCGGTGGTGGGGAGGAATGGCTACACCTTC
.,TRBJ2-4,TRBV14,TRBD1,CASSPATGKKKNIQYF,TGTGCCAGCAGCCCGGCGACAGGGAAAAAGAAAAACATTCAGTACTTC
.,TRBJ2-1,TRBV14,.,CASSQIKLGIFREQFF,TGTGCCAGCAGTCAAATAAAGCTAGGAATCTTCCGTGAGCAGTTCTTC
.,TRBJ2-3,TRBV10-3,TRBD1,CAISESGTGGGDTQYF,TGTGCCATCAGTGAGTCGGGGACAGGGGGAGGAGATACGCAGTATTTT
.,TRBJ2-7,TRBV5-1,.,CASSLESSEAVEQYF,TGCGCCAGCAGCTTGGAATCATCTGAAGCTGTAGAGCAGTACTTC
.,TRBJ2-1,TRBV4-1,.,CASSQGPHNEQFF,TGCGCCAGCAGCCAAGGTCCTCACAATGAGCAGTTCTTC
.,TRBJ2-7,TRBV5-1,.,CASSPVGSGSYEQYF,TGCGCCAGCAGCCCCGTCGGGTCTGGCTCCTACGAGCAGTACTTC
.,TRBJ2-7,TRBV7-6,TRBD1,CASSLFEGAAYEQYF,TGTGCCAGCAGCTTATTTGAGGGGGCGGCTTACGAGCAGTACTTC
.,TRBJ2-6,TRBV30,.,CAWNPRRVSSGANVLTF,TGTGCCTGGAACCCTCGCAGGGTGAGCTCTGGGGCCAACGTCCTGACTTTC
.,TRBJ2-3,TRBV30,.,CAWRLSLSTDTQYF,TGTGCCTGGAGATTGAGTCTTAGCACAGATACGCAGTATTTT
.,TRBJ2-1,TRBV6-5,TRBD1,CATLFRGPYNEQFF,TGTGCCACCCTCTTCAGGGGGCCCTACAATGAGCAGTTCTTC
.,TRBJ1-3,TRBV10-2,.,CASSARAPDSGNTIYF,TGCGCCAGCAGTGCGCGGGCGCCTGACTCTGGAAACACCATATATTTT
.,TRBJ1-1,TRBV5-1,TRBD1,CASSTDRVGYTEAFF,TGCGCCAGCAGCACCGACAGGGTAGGTTACACTGAAGCTTTCTTT
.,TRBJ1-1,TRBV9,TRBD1,CASTSGTGGSAFF,TGTGCCAGCACATCCGGGACAGGGGGTTCGGCTTTCTTT
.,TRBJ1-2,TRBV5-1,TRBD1,CASSLVTGEYGYTF,TGCGCCAGCAGCTTGGTTACAGGGGAATATGGCTACACCTTC
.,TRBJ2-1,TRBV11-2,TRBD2,CASSLDRLAGEQFF,TGTGCCAGCAGCTTAGATAGACTAGCTGGGGAGCAGTTCTTC
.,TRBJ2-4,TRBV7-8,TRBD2,CASSSDPGGAGGPKNIQYF,TGTGCCAGCAGCTCTGACCCCGGGGGAGCGGGGGGCCCTAAAAACATTCAGTACTTC
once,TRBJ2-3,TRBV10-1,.,CASSESPGTDTQYF,TGCGCCAGCAGTGAGTCACCGGGAACAGATACGCAGTATTTT
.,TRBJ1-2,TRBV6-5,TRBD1,CASGQPKGQYYGYTF,TGTGCCAGCGGTCAGCCCAAGGGACAGTACTATGGCTACACCTTC
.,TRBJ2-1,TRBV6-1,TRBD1,CASSMDRGNEQFF,TGTGCCAGCTCGATGGACAGGGGAAATGAGCAGTTCTTC
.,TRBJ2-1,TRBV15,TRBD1,CATSRPIGTGDNEQFF,TGTGCCACCAGCAGACCAATTGGGACAGGGGACAATGAGCAGTTCTTC
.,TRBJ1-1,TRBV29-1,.,CSVARTEAFF,TGCAGCGTTGCTAGAACTGAAGCTTTCTTT
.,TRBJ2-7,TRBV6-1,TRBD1,CASSESTGGMGEQYF,TGTGCCAGCAGTGAAAGTACAGGGGGCATGGGCGAGCAGTACTTC
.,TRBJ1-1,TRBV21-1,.,CASPPGDRMNTEAFF,TGTGCCAGCCCACCTGGGGACAGAATGAACACTGAAGCTTTCTTT
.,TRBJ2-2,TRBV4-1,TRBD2,CASSQGSLSGKLTGELFF,TGCGCCAGCAGCCAAGGTTCTCTTAGCGGGAAACTCACCGGGGAGCTGTTTTTT
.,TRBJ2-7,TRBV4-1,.,CASSQISGSSYEQYF,TGCGCCAGCAGCCAAATTAGCGGAAGCTCCTACGAGCAGTACTTC
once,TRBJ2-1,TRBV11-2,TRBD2,CASSLGLAAYNEQFF,TGTGCCAGCAGCTTAGGCCTAGCGGCCTACAATGAGCAGTTCTTC
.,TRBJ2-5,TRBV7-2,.,CASSPWSGDQYF,TGTGCCAGCAGCCCCTGGTCCGGGGACCAGTACTTC
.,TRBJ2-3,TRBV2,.,CASISGPLTDTQYF,TGTGCCAGCATTAGCGGACCTCTCACAGATACGCAGTATTTT
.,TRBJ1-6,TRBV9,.,CASRGGGDKDSPLHF,TGTGCCAGCAGGGGGGGAGGGGATAAGGATTCACCCCTCCACTTT
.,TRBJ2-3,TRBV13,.,CASSLTADTQYF,TGTGCCAGCAGCTTAACAGCAGATACGCAGTATTTT
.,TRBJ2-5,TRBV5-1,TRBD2,CASSLAASGGARETQYF,TGCGCCAGCAGCTTGGCGGCTAGCGGGGGGGCACGAGAGACCCAGTACTTC
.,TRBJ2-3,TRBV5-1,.,CASSSYHRSLTDTQYF,TGCGCCAGCAGCTCATACCACAGGTCTCTCACAGATACGCAGTATTTT
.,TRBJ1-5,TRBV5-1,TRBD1,CASSVFRDRDFHYPWGAQHF,TGCGCCAGCAGCGTCTTCCGGGACAGGGATTTCCACTACCCGTGGGGAGCCCAGCATTTT
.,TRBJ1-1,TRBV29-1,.,CSVESPEVWERRGTEAFF,TGCAGCGTTGAATCTCCTGAGGTGTGGGAACGACGGGGCACTGAAGCTTTCTTT
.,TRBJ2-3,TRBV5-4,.,CASSYIKRGTDTQYF,TGTGCCAGCAGCTACATTAAGCGGGGCACAGATACGCAGTATTTT
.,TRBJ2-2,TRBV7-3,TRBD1,CASSPGGAGELFF,TGTGCCAGCAGCCCAGGGGGCGCGGGGGAGCTGTTTTTT
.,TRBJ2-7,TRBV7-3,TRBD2,CASSQGLAGPYEQYF,TGTGCCAGCAGCCAAGGACTAGCGGGGCCCTACGAGCAGTACTTC
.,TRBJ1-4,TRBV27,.,CASSLGGNEKLFF,TGTGCCAGCAGTTTAGGAGGGAATGAAAAACTGTTTTTT
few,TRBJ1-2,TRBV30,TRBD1,CAWTGGADYGYTF,TGTGCCTGGACAGGGGGCGCTGACTATGGCTACACCTTC
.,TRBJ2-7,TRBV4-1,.,CASSQPRGVEQYF,TGCGCCAGCAGTCAACCCCGAGGTGTCGAGCAGTACTTC
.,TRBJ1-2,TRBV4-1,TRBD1,CASSQGTGGISGYTF,TGCGCCAGCAGCCAAGGGACAGGGGGCATAAGTGGCTACACCTTC
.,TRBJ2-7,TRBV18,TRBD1,CASSRDRYYEQYF,TGTGCCAGCTCACGGGACAGATACTACGAGCAGTACTTC
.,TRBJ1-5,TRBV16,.,CASSLKLQGNQPQHF,TGTGCCAGCAGCCTAAAGCTACAGGGAAATCAGCCCCAGCATTTT
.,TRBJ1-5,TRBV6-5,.,CASSYSGQYSNQPQHF,TGTGCCAGCAGTTACTCCGGACAGTATAGCAATCAGCCCCAGCATTTT
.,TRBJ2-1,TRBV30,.,CAWSVLSNEQFF,TGTGCCTGGAGTGTACTGAGCAATGAGCAGTTCTTC